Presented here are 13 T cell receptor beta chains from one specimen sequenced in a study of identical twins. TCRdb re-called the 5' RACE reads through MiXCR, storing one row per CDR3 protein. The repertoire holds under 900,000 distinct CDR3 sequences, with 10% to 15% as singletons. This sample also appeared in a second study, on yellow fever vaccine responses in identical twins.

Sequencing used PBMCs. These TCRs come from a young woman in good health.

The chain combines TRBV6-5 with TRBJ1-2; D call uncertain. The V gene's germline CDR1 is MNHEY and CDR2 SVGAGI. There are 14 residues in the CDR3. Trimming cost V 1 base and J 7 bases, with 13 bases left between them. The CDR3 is CASSYLTGLRGYTF. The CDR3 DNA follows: TGTGCCAGCAGTTACTTGACGGGCCTCCGTGGCTACACCTTC.

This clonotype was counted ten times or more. Here the CDR3 DNA reads TGCGCCAGCAGCTTATGGGTGGGACAGGGGTCCTACAATGAGCAGTTCTTC. This codes for CASSLWVGQGSYNEQFF. The chain couples TRBV5-1 to TRBJ2-1; 10 nucleotides align to TRBD1. The CDR3 has 17 residues. Unmatched junction bases numbered 6, after V lost 2 bases and J lost 1 base. Germline CDR1 and CDR2: SGHRS and YFSETQ. Full variable domain (missing parts from reference TRBV5-1 and TRBJ2-1): KAGVTQTPRYLIKTRGQQVTLSCSPISGHRSVSWYQQTPGQGLQFLFEYFSETQRNKGNFPGRFSGRQFSNSRSEMNVSTLELGDSALYLCASSLWVGQGSYNEQFFGPGTRLTVL.

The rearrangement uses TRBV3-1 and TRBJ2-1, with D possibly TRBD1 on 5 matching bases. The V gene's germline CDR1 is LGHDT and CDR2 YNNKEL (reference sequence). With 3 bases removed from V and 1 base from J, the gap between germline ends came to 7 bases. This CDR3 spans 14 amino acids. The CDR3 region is CASSHGASYNEQFF. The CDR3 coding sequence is TGTGCCAGCAGCCATGGGGCGTCCTACAATGAGCAGTTCTTC.

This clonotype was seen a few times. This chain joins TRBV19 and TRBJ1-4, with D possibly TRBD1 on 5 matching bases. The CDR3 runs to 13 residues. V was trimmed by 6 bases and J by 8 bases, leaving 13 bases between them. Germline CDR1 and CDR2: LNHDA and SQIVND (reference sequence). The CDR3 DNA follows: TGTGCCAGTAGGCCTGACAGATGGGAAAAACTGTTTTTT. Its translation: CASRPDRWEKLFF.

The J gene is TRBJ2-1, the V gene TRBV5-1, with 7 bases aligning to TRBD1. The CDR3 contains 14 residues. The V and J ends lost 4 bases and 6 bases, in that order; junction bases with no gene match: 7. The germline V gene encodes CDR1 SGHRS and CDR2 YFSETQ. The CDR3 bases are TGCGCCAGCAGCGGGGACAGCGGATTCAATGAGCAGTTCTTC. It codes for CASSGDSGFNEQFF.

The CDR3 DNA is TGCAGTGCGTATTGGCGGGGGGGAAATGAGCAGTTCTTC. Residues: CSAYWRGGNEQFF. This chain connects TRBV20-1 to TRBJ2-1, with TRBD2 identical over 9 bases. The CDR3 length is 13 residues. CDR1 and CDR2 from the germline V gene are DFQATT and SNEGSKA (reference sequence). V gave up 6 bases and J gave up 7 bases; unmatched junction bases: 7.

The CDR3 spells CASSPQHDNYGYTF. CDR3 DNA: TGTGCCAGCTCACCCCAACACGATAACTATGGCTACACCTTC. The rearrangement joins TRBV18 to TRBJ1-2; no firm D call. Per germline, CDR1 KGHSH and CDR2 LQKENI. CDR3 length: 14 amino acids. The V and J ends lost 3 bases and 1 base respectively, with 9 bases between them.

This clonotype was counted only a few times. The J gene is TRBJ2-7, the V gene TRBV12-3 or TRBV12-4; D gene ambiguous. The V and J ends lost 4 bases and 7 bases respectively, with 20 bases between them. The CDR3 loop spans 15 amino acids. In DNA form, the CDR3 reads TGTGCCAGCAGTTATATAGGCCCTAGGCCCTTAGAGCAGTACTTC. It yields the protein CASSYIGPRPLEQYF.

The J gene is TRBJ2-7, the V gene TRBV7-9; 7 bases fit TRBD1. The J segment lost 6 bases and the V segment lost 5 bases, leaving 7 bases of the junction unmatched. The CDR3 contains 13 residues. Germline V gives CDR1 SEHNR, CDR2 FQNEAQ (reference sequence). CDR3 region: CASSRRQGSEQYV. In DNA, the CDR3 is TGTGCCAGCAGCAGACGACAGGGAAGCGAGCAGTACGTC.

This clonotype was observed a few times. The CDR3, as DNA: TGTGCCAGCAGCACTCAGGGGGATAGGACAGATACGCAGTATTTT. Protein product: CASSTQGDRTDTQYF. This chain uses TRBV7-3 with TRBJ2-3; TRBD1 agrees at 7 bases. The J segment lost 3 bases and the V segment lost 5 bases, leaving 8 bases of the junction unmatched. CDR1 is SGHTA, CDR2 FQGTGA, per germline. This CDR3 region has 15 residues.

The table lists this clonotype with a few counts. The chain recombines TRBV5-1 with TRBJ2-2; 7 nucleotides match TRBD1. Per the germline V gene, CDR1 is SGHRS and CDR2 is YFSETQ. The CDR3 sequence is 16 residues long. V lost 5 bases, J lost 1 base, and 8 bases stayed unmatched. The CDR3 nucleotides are TGCGCCAGCAGAACACCTAGGACAGGGAACACCGGGGAGCTGTTTTTT. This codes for CASRTPRTGNTGELFF.

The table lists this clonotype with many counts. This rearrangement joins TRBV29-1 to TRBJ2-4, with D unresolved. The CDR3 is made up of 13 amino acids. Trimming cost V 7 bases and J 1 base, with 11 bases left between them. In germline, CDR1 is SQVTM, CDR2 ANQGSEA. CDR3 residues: CSASDTAKNIQYF. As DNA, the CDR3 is TGCAGCGCTTCCGACACCGCCAAAAACATTCAGTACTTC.

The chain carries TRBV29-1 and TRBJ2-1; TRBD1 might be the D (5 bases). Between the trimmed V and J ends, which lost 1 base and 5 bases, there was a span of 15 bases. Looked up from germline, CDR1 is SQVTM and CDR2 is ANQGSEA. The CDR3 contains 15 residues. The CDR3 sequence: CSVEVVSSGHNEQFF. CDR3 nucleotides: TGCAGCGTTGAAGTTGTAAGCTCAGGGCACAATGAGCAGTTCTTC.